This T cell receptor (beta chain) was documented in a study of shared clonotypes between healthy human individuals. The V end was cut by 3 bases, the J end by 4 bases, with 19 bases between. The V gene's germline CDR1 is MNHEY and CDR2 SMNVEV (reference sequence). The CDR3 has 16 amino acids. Assay used: immunoSEQ multiplex PCR; TCRdb lists only in-frame clones, some missing. The repertoire has about 1.5 million clones, roughly 96% of them found once; the top ten carry about 1.2%. Sequenced sample: naive CD4+ T cells sorted from blood. Subset specified: CD45RA+ positively selected. The source is a man aged 25 to 45 in good health. The V gene is TRBV27, the J gene TRBJ2-7; maybe TRBD2 (6 bases). The CDR3 is CASSLRGTDRFYEQYF. As DNA, the CDR3 is TGTGCCAGCAGTTTGCGGGGTACTGACAGATTTTACGAGCAGTACTTC.